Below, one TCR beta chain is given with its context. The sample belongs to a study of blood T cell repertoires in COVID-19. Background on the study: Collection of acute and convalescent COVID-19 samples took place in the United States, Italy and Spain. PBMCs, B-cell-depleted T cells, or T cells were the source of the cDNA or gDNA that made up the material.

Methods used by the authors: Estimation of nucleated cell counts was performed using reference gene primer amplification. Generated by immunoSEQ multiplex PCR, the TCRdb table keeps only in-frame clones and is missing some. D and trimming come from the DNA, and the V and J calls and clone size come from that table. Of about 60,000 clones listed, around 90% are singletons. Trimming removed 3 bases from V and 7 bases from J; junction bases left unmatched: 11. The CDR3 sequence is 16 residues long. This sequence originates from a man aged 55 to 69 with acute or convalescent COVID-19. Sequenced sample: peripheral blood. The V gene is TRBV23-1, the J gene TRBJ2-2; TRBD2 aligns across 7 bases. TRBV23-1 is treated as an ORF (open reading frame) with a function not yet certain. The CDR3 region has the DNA TGCGCCAGCAGTCAGGGGAGGGCCGGGCTCAACGGGGAGCTGTTTTTT. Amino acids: CASSQGRAGLNGELFF.